A selection of T cell receptor beta chains follows, all from one sample in a study of CD8+CD57+ T cells in acquired aplastic anemia. One entry per CDR3 protein results from TCRdb running MiXCR on the reads. The sample holds about 220,000 distinct CDR3 sequences, roughly 33% seen once. Specimen: sorted CD4+, CD8+, or CD8+CD57+ T cells (not recorded which) from PBMCs. These TCRs come from a human donor in good health, serving as a control. Both conserved end residues are part of each CDR3. A D gene is named only where the DNA matches it firmly. Clone size is not always given. Where it is, it says once, few, many or a class for expanded clones.

V	size	length	J	D	CDR3	DNA
TRBV7-8	many	15	TRBJ2-3	TRBD2	CASSWEGRGTDTQYF	TGTGCCAGCAGCTGGGAGGGCCGAGGCACAGATACGCAGTATTTT
TRBV5-1	many	13	TRBJ2-7	.	CASRTPPSYEQYF	TGCGCCAGCAGGACACCACCTTCCTACGAGCAGTACTTC
TRBV7-9	many	17	TRBJ2-5	TRBD2	CASSPSPWTSGQETQYF	TGTGCCAGCAGCCCCTCCCCTTGGACTAGCGGACAAGAGACCCAGTACTTC
TRBV5-1	few	13	TRBJ1-1	.	CASSASLDTEAFF	TGCGCCAGCAGCGCCTCGTTGGACACTGAAGCTTTCTTT
TRBV7-9	many	13	TRBJ2-1	.	CASSPPQDNEQFF	TGTGCCAGCAGCCCCCCCCAAGACAATGAGCAGTTCTTC
TRBV29-1	many	13	TRBJ1-2	.	CSVEEPGKSGYTF	TGCAGCGTTGAAGAGCCGGGGAAAAGTGGCTACACCTTC
TRBV25-1	.	16	TRBJ1-2	.	CASSASPEYTNYGYTF	TGTGCCAGCAGTGCTAGCCCAGAGTATACTAACTATGGCTACACCTTC
TRBV7-9	many	19	TRBJ2-5	TRBD2	CASSLNWLRGLAAQETQYF	TGTGCCAGCAGCTTAAATTGGTTGCGGGGACTAGCGGCCCAAGAGACCCAGTACTTC
TRBV9	many	14	TRBJ1-2	.	CASSVVGQNYGYTF	TGTGCCAGCAGCGTAGTAGGACAGAACTATGGCTACACCTTC
TRBV4-1	many	18	TRBJ2-1	TRBD2	CASSQVDMGLAAYNEQFF	TGCGCCAGCAGCCAAGTAGACATGGGACTAGCGGCCTACAATGAGCAGTTCTTC
TRBV2	.	12	TRBJ2-7	.	CASRGDSGEQYF	TGTGCCAGCAGGGGGGACTCCGGGGAGCAGTACTTC
TRBV6-6	few	11	TRBJ2-1	.	CASVKHSEQFF	TGTGCCAGCGTGAAACACAGTGAGCAGTTCTTC
TRBV30	.	12	TRBJ1-5	TRBD1	CAWGQGFQPQHF	TGTGCCTGGGGACAGGGTTTTCAGCCCCAGCATTTT
TRBV5-1	.	18	TRBJ2-5	TRBD2	CASSLALGLAATLGTQYF	TGCGCCAGCAGCTTGGCCTTAGGACTAGCGGCCACACTAGGGACCCAGTACTTC
TRBV14	many	12	TRBJ1-5	.	CASPGGDQPQHF	TGTGCCAGCCCCGGGGGGGATCAGCCCCAGCATTTT
TRBV19	.	13	TRBJ1-5	.	CASIATGNQPQHF	TGTGCCAGTATAGCCACAGGGAACCAGCCCCAGCATTTT
TRBV20-1	many	12	TRBJ1-1	TRBD1	CSARGQGATAFF	TGCAGTGCTCGTGGACAGGGGGCTACGGCTTTCTTT
TRBV6-1	few	11	TRBJ2-1	.	CASTTRNEQFF	TGTGCCAGCACGACACGCAATGAGCAGTTCTTC
TRBV7-8	many	17	TRBJ2-3	TRBD2	CASSSRLAGAITDTQYF	TGTGCCAGCAGCTCAAGACTAGCGGGGGCGATCACAGATACGCAGTATTTT
TRBV11-1	.	15	TRBJ2-2	.	CASRSPAANTGELFF	TGTGCCAGCAGGTCTCCCGCCGCGAACACCGGGGAGCTGTTTTTT
TRBV27	many	12	TRBJ2-7	.	CASRDLRHEQYF	TGTGCCAGCAGGGACCTTCGGCACGAGCAGTACTTC
TRBV7-2	many	16	TRBJ2-1	TRBD2	CASSPSGASGYNEQFF	TGTGCCAGCAGCCCTAGCGGGGCTAGCGGCTACAATGAGCAGTTCTTC
TRBV7-2	many	12	TRBJ2-1	.	CASSLASNEQFF	TGTGCCAGCAGCTTAGCTAGCAATGAGCAGTTCTTC
TRBV12-3/TRBV12-4	few	15	TRBJ2-1	TRBD2	CASSFGTSGRGEQFF	TGTGCCAGCAGTTTCGGGACTAGCGGGAGGGGCGAGCAGTTCTTC
TRBV29-1	many	14	TRBJ2-7	TRBD1	CSGEGDRGSYEQYF	TGCAGCGGGGAGGGGGACAGGGGCTCCTACGAGCAGTACTTC
TRBV5-6	.	14	TRBJ1-2	.	CASSLGQGRYGYTF	TGTGCCAGCAGCTTGGGTCAGGGACGCTATGGCTACACCTTC
TRBV7-8	medium-sized	12	TRBJ2-7	.	CASSETSYEQYF	TGTGCCAGCAGCGAAACTAGCTACGAGCAGTACTTC
TRBV7-8	.	15	TRBJ2-2	TRBD2	CASSPKRGVTGELFF	TGTGCCAGCAGCCCTAAGCGGGGGGTCACCGGGGAGCTGTTTTTT
TRBV20-1	.	13	TRBJ2-2	.	CSARDRINGELFF	TGCAGTGCTAGAGACAGGATAAACGGGGAGCTGTTTTTT
TRBV28	few	12	TRBJ2-5	.	CATRSLRETQYF	TGTGCCACCCGTTCTCTGCGAGAGACCCAGTACTTC
TRBV18	.	18	TRBJ1-2	.	CASSPSAAGGAQNYGYTF	TGTGCCAGCTCACCATCGGCGGCCGGAGGGGCGCAAAACTATGGCTACACCTTC
TRBV7-9	many	14	TRBJ1-1	TRBD1	CASSLSGQGTEAFF	TGTGCCAGCAGCTTATCAGGACAGGGCACTGAAGCTTTCTTT
TRBV20-1	many	14	TRBJ2-1	TRBD2	CSASSGLPYNEQFF	TGCAGTGCTAGTTCGGGACTACCGTACAATGAGCAGTTCTTC
TRBV20-1	.	14	TRBJ2-7	.	CSASPGTAGYEQYF	TGCAGTGCTTCCCCAGGGACCGCGGGTTACGAGCAGTACTTC
TRBV3-1	once	17	TRBJ1-3	TRBD1	CARSQLGTGGSGNTIYF	TGTGCCCGCAGCCAACTCGGGACAGGGGGAAGTGGAAACACCATATATTTT
TRBV6-1	few	15	TRBJ2-7	.	CASRVSRGGSYEQYF	TGTGCCAGCAGGGTATCAAGGGGGGGCTCCTACGAGCAGTACTTC
TRBV29-1	.	13	TRBJ2-3	.	CSVGVLSTDTQYF	TGCAGCGTTGGGGTTTTAAGCACAGATACGCAGTATTTT
TRBV20-1	.	11	TRBJ2-5	.	CSAWTEETQYF	TGCAGTGCTTGGACTGAAGAGACCCAGTACTTC
TRBV29-1	.	13	TRBJ2-7	TRBD1	CSAEQGRRYEQYF	TGCAGCGCCGAACAGGGGAGACGATACGAGCAGTACTTC
TRBV7-9	many	15	TRBJ2-7	.	CASSPGGFSSYEQYF	TGTGCCAGCAGCCCTGGGGGGTTTAGCTCCTACGAGCAGTACTTC
TRBV7-8	.	14	TRBJ1-2	.	CASSVRAGKDGYTF	TGTGCCAGCAGCGTACGGGCAGGGAAGGATGGCTACACCTTC
TRBV6-1	few	14	TRBJ2-4	.	CASSKLLPGHIQYF	TGTGCCAGCAGTAAATTACTCCCCGGCCACATTCAGTACTTC
TRBV12-3/TRBV12-4	few	15	TRBJ1-5	.	CASSLERAGDQPQHF	TGTGCCAGCAGTTTAGAACGGGCCGGCGATCAGCCCCAGCATTTT
TRBV15	many	15	TRBJ2-5	.	CATSRVGGRQETQYF	TGTGCCACCAGCAGAGTAGGAGGGAGACAAGAGACCCAGTACTTC
TRBV5-1	.	14	TRBJ2-5	.	CASSLVGRGETQYF	TGCGCCAGCAGCTTGGTCGGTAGGGGGGAGACCCAGTACTTC